The clone carrying this TCR beta chain has more than one count but fewer than ten. Its antigen is as yet unknown. A multiplex PCR was run with 60 Vbeta primers and 13 Jbeta primers. Generated by immunoSEQ multiplex PCR, the TCRdb table keeps only in-frame clones and is missing some. The sample gives tens of thousands of clones, around 76% of which show up once; around 1.5% is in the top ten. This sample stems from a study of cytomegalovirus exposure and HLA in healthy donors. Findings and caveats of the study: Per a later analysis, HLA-associated TCR beta chains showed more clonal expansion than other, equally common TCR beta chains. In vitro confirmation showed three CMV-associated chains to be CMV antigen specific. Most of the CMV-associated TCR beta chains (in a later analysis) appeared to be HLA-restricted.

Trimming took off 10 bases at V and 1 base at J, with 11 bases between the two ends. Germline CDR1 and CDR2: KGHSH and LQKENI. The CDR3 length is 14 residues. The chain links TRBV18 to TRBJ2-6; no firm D call. The clonotype was recovered from a man aged 35-49 years in good health and CMV-seronegative. Sequenced sample: PBMCs. The CDR3 spells CATERSSGANVLTF. The CDR3 nucleotides read TGTGCCACCGAACGGTCATCTGGGGCCAACGTCCTGACTTTC. Together with reference TRBV18 and TRBJ2-6, the CDR3 gives the full variable domain: NAGVMQNPRHLVRRRGQEARLRCSPMKGHSHVYWYRQLPEEGLKFMVYLQKENIIDESGMPKERFSAEFPKEGPSILRIQQVVRGDSAAYFCATERSSGANVLTFGAGSRLTVL.